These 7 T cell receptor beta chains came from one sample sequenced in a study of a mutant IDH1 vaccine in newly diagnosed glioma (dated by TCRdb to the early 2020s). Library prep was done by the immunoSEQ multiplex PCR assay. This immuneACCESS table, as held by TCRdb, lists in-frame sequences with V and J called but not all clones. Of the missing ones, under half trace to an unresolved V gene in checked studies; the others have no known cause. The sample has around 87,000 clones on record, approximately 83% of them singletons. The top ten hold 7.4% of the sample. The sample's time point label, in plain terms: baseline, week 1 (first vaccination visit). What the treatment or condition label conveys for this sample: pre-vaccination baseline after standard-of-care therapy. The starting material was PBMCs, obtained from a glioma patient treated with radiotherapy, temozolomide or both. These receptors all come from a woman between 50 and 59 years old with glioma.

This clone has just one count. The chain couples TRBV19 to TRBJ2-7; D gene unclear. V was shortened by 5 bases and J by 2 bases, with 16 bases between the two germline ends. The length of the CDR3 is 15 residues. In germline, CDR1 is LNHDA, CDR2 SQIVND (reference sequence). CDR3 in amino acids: CASSPTASPAYEQYF. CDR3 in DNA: TGTGCCAGTAGTCCCACAGCCTCACCTGCCTACGAGCAGTACTTC.

The CDR3 loop reads CASRQGYGYTF. CDR3 nucleotides: TGTGCCAGCAGACAGGGCTATGGCTACACCTTC. The chain is built from TRBV28 and TRBJ1-2; D may be TRBD1 (6 bases). The V end lost 6 bases, the J end lost 4 bases, and 6 bases lay between the germline ends. Germline lookup yields CDR1 MDHEN and CDR2 SYDVKM. The CDR3 runs to 11 residues.

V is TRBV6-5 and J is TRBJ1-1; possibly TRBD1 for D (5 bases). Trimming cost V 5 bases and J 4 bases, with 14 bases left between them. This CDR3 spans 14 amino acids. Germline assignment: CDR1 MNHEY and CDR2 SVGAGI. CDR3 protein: CASSPGGRGTEAFF. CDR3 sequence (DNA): TGTGCCAGCAGTCCCGGCGGAAGGGGCACTGAAGCTTTCTTT.

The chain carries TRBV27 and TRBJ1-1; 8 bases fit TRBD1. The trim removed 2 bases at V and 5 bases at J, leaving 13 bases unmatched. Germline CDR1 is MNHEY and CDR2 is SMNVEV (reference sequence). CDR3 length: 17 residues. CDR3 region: CASSLRAGGRGLTEAFF. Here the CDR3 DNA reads TGTGCCAGCAGTTTAAGGGCCGGGGGCAGGGGGCTAACTGAAGCTTTCTTT.

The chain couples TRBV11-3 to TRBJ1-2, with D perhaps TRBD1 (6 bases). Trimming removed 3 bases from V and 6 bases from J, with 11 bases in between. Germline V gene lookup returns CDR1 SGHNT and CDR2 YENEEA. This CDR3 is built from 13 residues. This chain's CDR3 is CASSFQQGNGYTF. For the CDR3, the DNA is TGTGCCAGCAGCTTCCAGCAGGGGAATGGCTACACCTTC.

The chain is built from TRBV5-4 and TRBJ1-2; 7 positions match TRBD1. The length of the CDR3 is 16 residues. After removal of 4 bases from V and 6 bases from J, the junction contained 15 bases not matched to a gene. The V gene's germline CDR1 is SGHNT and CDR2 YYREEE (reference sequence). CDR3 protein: CASSPAPWEGGNGYTF. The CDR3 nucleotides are TGTGCCAGCAGCCCCGCCCCATGGGAAGGGGGCAATGGCTACACCTTC.

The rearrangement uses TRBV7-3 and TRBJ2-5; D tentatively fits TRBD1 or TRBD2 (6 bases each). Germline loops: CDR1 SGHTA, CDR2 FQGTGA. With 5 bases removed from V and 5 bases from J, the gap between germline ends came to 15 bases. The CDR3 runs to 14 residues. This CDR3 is CASSPGASPETQYF. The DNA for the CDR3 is TGTGCCAGCAGCCCGGGGGCCTCCCCGGAGACCCAGTACTTC.